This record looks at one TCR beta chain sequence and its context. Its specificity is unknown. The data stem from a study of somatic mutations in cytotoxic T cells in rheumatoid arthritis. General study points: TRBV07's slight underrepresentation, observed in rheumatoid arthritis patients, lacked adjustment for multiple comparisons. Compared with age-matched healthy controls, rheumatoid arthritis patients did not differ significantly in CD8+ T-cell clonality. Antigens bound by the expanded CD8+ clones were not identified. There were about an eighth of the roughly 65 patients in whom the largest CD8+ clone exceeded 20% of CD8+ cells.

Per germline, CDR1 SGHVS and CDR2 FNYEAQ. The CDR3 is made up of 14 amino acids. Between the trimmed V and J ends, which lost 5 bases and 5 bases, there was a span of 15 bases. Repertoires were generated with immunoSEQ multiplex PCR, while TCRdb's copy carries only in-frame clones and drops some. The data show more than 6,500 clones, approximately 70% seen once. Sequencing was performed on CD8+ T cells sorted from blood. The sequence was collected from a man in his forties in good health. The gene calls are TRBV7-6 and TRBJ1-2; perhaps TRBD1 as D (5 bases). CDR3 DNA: TGTGCCAGCAGCCTAGAGGGAGGGACGTATGGCTACACCTTC. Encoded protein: CASSLEGGTYGYTF.